This entry lists 25 T cell receptor beta chains sequenced from one sample in a study of CD8 T cells in ankylosing spondylitis. TCRdb analysed the 5' RACE reads with MiXCR anew, one entry per CDR3 protein. The sample includes about 220,000 distinct CDR3 sequences, roughly 10% of them seen just once. Specimen: blood, either unsorted or a sorted T cell fraction (not recorded which). The receptors here all came from a male donor with ankylosing spondylitis or in good health (not recorded which).

The chain uses TRBV12-3 or TRBV12-4 and TRBJ2-7, with D unclear. Trimming stripped 3 bases from V and 4 bases from J, with 13 bases between. CDR3 length: 14 residues. CDR3 in DNA: TGTGCCAGCAGTTTGGGATATCCGGAGTACGAGCAGTACTTC. It codes for CASSLGYPEYEQYF.

The chain is built from TRBV28 and TRBJ2-7, with TRBD1 matching 7 bases. The CDR3 spans 13 residues. The ends lost 8 bases at V and 2 bases at J; junction bases unmatched: 6. Per the germline V gene, CDR1 is MDHEN and CDR2 is SYDVKM. This CDR3 reads CASGRDSPYEQYF. CDR3 nucleotides: TGTGCCAGCGGCCGGGACAGTCCCTACGAGCAGTACTTC.

This clonotype was recorded a few times. The chain is built from TRBV6-1 and TRBJ2-7; possibly TRBD1 or TRBD2 for D (6 bases each). The CDR3 has 14 residues. CDR1 and CDR2 from the germline V gene are MNHNS and SASEGT. Trimming took off 1 base at V and 2 bases at J, with 9 bases between the two ends. CDR3 residues: CASSEEGGPYEQYF. CDR3 coding DNA: TGTGCCAGCAGTGAAGAGGGGGGTCCCTACGAGCAGTACTTC.

In its sample, this clonotype was seen many times. The V and J genes are TRBV5-1 and TRBJ1-6; D uncertain. CDR3 length equals 15 residues. The V end was cut by 0 bases, the J end by 5 bases, with 9 bases between. Germline CDR1 reads SGHRS; CDR2 reads YFSETQ. CDR3 nucleotide sequence: TGCGCCAGCAGCTTGGGTCCAGAAGATAATTCACCCCTCCACTTT. Amino acid sequence: CASSLGPEDNSPLHF.

The chain carries TRBV5-1 and TRBJ2-7; D possibly corresponds to TRBD2 (7 bases). Trimming removed 0 bases from V and 7 bases from J, with 17 bases in between. The CDR3 runs to 15 residues. Germline values: CDR1 SGHRS, CDR2 YFSETQ. The CDR3 coding sequence is TGCGCCAGCAGCTTGGAGGGGGGGGCTAAGATTGAGCAGTACTTC. Its translation is CASSLEGGAKIEQYF. Filled out from reference TRBV5-1 and TRBJ2-7, the complete variable domain reads KAGVTQTPRYLIKTRGQQVTLSCSPISGHRSVSWYQQTPGQGLQFLFEYFSETQRNKGNFPGRFSGRQFSNSRSEMNVSTLELGDSALYLCASSLEGGAKIEQYFGPGTRLTVT.

This clonotype has just a few counts. The chain combines TRBV14 with TRBJ1-2; the match to TRBD1 covers 9 bases. The germline CDR1 and CDR2 sequences are SGHDN and FVKESK. The junction had 5 bases not matched to a gene; V was cut back by 5 bases and J by 4 bases. This CDR3 spans 14 amino acids. CDR3 sequence: CASSWTGVSYGYTF. CDR3 bases: TGTGCCAGCAGCTGGACAGGGGTCAGCTATGGCTACACCTTC.

The table lists this clonotype with many counts. The rearrangement links TRBV10-3 to TRBJ1-5; weak D call: TRBD1 (6 bases). Looked up from germline, CDR1 is ENHRY and CDR2 is SYGVKD. This CDR3 has 14 residues. Trimming stripped 10 bases from V and 3 bases from J, with 16 bases between. This chain's CDR3 is CATDGGGYNQPQHF. In DNA form, the CDR3 reads TGTGCCACCGATGGCGGGGGCTACAATCAGCCCCAGCATTTT.

In its sample, this clonotype was seen a few times. This chain links TRBV20-1 with TRBJ1-2, with TRBD1 identical over 10 bases. Germline values: CDR1 DFQATT, CDR2 SNEGSKA (reference sequence). There are 14 residues in the CDR3. With 6 bases clipped from V and 5 bases from J, the junction kept 9 bases outside the gene matches. The CDR3, as DNA: TGCAGTGCCCCATGGGACAGGGGCGGGTATGGCTACACCTTC. Amino acid sequence: CSAPWDRGGYGYTF.

This clonotype has ten or more counts. This chain links TRBV7-2 with TRBJ2-3; D not certain. The CDR3 spans 12 residues. Germline lookup yields CDR1 SGHTA and CDR2 FQGNSA. The V end lost 4 bases, the J end lost 4 bases, and 6 bases lay between the germline ends. The CDR3: CASSWLADTQYF. The CDR3 region has the DNA TGTGCCAGCAGCTGGCTGGCAGATACGCAGTATTTT.

This clonotype was picked up a small number of times. Just one base apart from a much larger clone, this may be a read error. The chain has TRBV7-9 and TRBJ2-1; TRBD2 is a possible D gene (6 bases). CDR1 SEHNR and CDR2 FQNEAQ come from the germline V gene (reference sequence). The CDR3 consists of 15 residues. The ends were cut back, 4 bases at V and 6 bases at J, with 16 bases in the middle. CDR3 nucleotides: TGTGCCAGCAGCTCGGTCAGTTGGGGAGGCAATGAGCAGTTCTTC. Its translation is CASSSVSWGGNEQFF.

Notes on this clonotype: One end of the junction does not line up with germline, which may come from a read error. This rearrangement joins TRBV20-1 to TRBJ2-3; D possibly corresponds to TRBD2 (6 bases). The CDR3 runs to 15 residues. Germline V gives CDR1 DFQATT, CDR2 SNEGSKA (reference sequence). The CDR3 DNA is TGCAGTGCTAGGGCGGGCGGGATCAGCACAGTTACGCAGTATTTT. The encoded protein is CSARAGGISTVTQYF.

This clonotype was detected a few times. This chain links TRBV20-1 with TRBJ2-7; a possible D gene is TRBD2 (5 bases). The CDR3 totals 13 residues. V dropped 6 bases and J dropped 5 bases, with 17 bases sitting between them. The germline V gene has CDR1 DFQATT and CDR2 SNEGSKA (reference sequence). CDR3 in amino acids: CSASGFGENEQYF. The CDR3 DNA reads TGCAGTGCATCGGGCTTCGGGGAGAACGAGCAGTACTTC.

This clonotype occurred a few times. This chain joins TRBV12-3 or TRBV12-4 and TRBJ2-6; weak D call: TRBD2 (6 bases). This CDR3 is built from 16 residues. Between the trimmed V and J ends, which lost 0 bases and 4 bases, there was a span of 10 bases. CDR3 residues: CASSLAEGPGANVLTF. The CDR3 nucleotides read TGTGCCAGCAGTTTAGCGGAGGGGCCCGGGGCCAACGTCCTGACTTTC.

This clonotype showed up just a few times. The genes are TRBV7-2 and TRBJ2-1; tentative D call: TRBD2 (6 bases). Germline V gives CDR1 SGHTA, CDR2 FQGNSA. Trimming removed 1 base at V and 3 bases at J, with 10 bases between. This CDR3 is built from 15 residues. The CDR3 region has the DNA TGTGCCAGCAGCTTAGGTTTGGGGGGCTACAATGAGCAGTTCTTC. Translation: CASSLGLGGYNEQFF.

The J gene is TRBJ2-2, the V gene TRBV5-1; maybe TRBD1 (6 bases). CDR3 length equals 17 residues. Per the germline V gene, CDR1 is SGHRS and CDR2 is YFSETQ. Deletions cut 0 bases from V and 6 bases from J, with 18 bases between. CDR3 nucleotide sequence: TGCGCCAGCAGCTTGGTTTGGGACAAAGCAAATGCCGGGGAGCTGTTTTTT. Amino acid sequence: CASSLVWDKANAGELFF. Full variable domain (rest looked up from reference TRBV5-1 and TRBJ2-2): KAGVTQTPRYLIKTRGQQVTLSCSPISGHRSVSWYQQTPGQGLQFLFEYFSETQRNKGNFPGRFSGRQFSNSRSEMNVSTLELGDSALYLCASSLVWDKANAGELFFGEGSRLTVL.

This clonotype was counted a few times. The gene calls are TRBV7-2 and TRBJ2-7, with D possibly TRBD1 on 6 matching bases. V dropped 4 bases and J dropped 0 bases, with 19 bases sitting between them. The germline V gene encodes CDR1 SGHTA and CDR2 FQGNSA. The CDR3 contains 17 residues. The chain's CDR3 is CASSSEWDIELSYEQYF. The CDR3 DNA reads TGTGCCAGCAGCTCTGAATGGGACATCGAACTCTCCTACGAGCAGTACTTC.

In this sample, this clonotype turned up many times. The V call is TRBV12-3 or TRBV12-4, the J call TRBJ2-3; D gene ambiguous. Trimming shortened V by 3 bases and J by 3 bases, and 13 bases separated the two germline ends. The CDR3 runs to 15 residues. The CDR3 protein is CASSLKLTGTDTQYF. DNA for the CDR3: TGTGCCAGCAGTTTGAAGTTGACCGGAACAGATACGCAGTATTTT.

V usage is TRBV2 and J usage is TRBJ1-6; D perhaps matches TRBD1 (6 bases). Germline V gives CDR1 SNHLY, CDR2 FYNNEI. The CDR3 is 15 amino acids. V was cut by 4 bases and J by 6 bases, with 13 bases left in between. The DNA for the CDR3 is TGTGCCAGCAGTGGCTCGACAGGCGCTAATTCACCCCTCCACTTT. Translated: CASSGSTGANSPLHF.

This clonotype was observed many times. This sequence joins TRBV20-1 and TRBJ2-1; D ambiguous. The V and J ends lost 5 bases and 7 bases respectively, with 12 bases between them. CDR1 is DFQATT, CDR2 SNEGSKA, per germline (reference sequence). The CDR3 sequence is 12 residues long. CDR3 sequence (DNA): TGCAGTGCTGCAACTGGCGGAAATGAGCAGTTCTTC. Its protein is CSAATGGNEQFF.

The rearrangement joins TRBV12-3 or TRBV12-4 to TRBJ2-3; D is uncertain. This CDR3 contains 13 residues. The germline V and J ends were trimmed by 7 bases and 0 bases, with 8 bases remaining between them. CDR3 residues: CASIPDSTDTQYF. CDR3 in DNA: TGTGCCAGCATCCCGGATAGCACAGATACGCAGTATTTT.

The genes are TRBV7-3 and TRBJ1-1, with a tentative D call TRBD1 (5 bases). In germline, CDR1 is SGHTA, CDR2 FQGTGA. Trimming took 1 base from V and 8 from J, leaving 14 bases between them. The CDR3 consists of 14 residues. The CDR3 DNA follows: TGTGCCAGCAGCTTAATACGGACAAACCCCGAAGCTTTCTTT. This encodes CASSLIRTNPEAFF.

This clonotype was seen repeatedly, ten times or more. The DNA of the CDR3 is TGCGCCAGCAGCCCGGAGGGGTACAATGAGCAGTTCTTC. It encodes CASSPEGYNEQFF. The rearrangement uses TRBV5-1 and TRBJ2-1; possible D gene TRBD2, 6 bases. V lost 4 bases and J lost 4, with 9 bases in between. Germline CDR1 reads SGHRS; CDR2 reads YFSETQ. The CDR3 covers 13 residues.

This chain joins TRBV20-1 and TRBJ2-1; 10 nucleotides line up with TRBD2. CDR3 length equals 14 residues. The trim removed 3 bases at V and 7 bases at J, leaving 6 bases unmatched. CDR1 and CDR2 (germline): DFQATT, SNEGSKA (reference sequence). CDR3 sequence (DNA): TGCAGTGCTAGTCCTAGCGGGGGCCCAAATGAGCAGTTCTTC. Translation: CSASPSGGPNEQFF.

In the case of this clonotype: A much larger clone lies one base from this, so it may be a read error. The genes are TRBV6-1 and TRBJ1-1; TRBD1 matches 7 bases. V was pared by 5 bases and J by 6 bases, with 15 bases of the junction left unmatched. Germline CDR1 MNHNS, CDR2 SASEGT. The CDR3 totals 16 residues. As DNA, the CDR3 is TGTGCCAGCAGTCCGACAACAGGGAGGGGGCGTTCTGAAGCTTTCTTT. It encodes CASSPTTGRGRSEAFF.

This clonotype was counted at least ten times. V usage is TRBV7-6 and J usage is TRBJ2-7; no reliable D call. The CDR3 has 13 amino acids. V was shortened by 7 bases and J by 5 bases, with 15 bases between the two germline ends. Germline V gene lookup returns CDR1 SGHVS and CDR2 FNYEAQ. Here the CDR3 reads CASTPGSRDEQYF. The CDR3 DNA sequence: TGTGCCAGCACCCCCGGGTCCCGGGACGAGCAGTACTTC.